Each of the 26 T cell receptor beta chains below was sequenced from the same sample in a study of T cell responses to AZD1222 COVID-19 vaccine. Some clones are missing from TCRdb's copy, which holds only in-frame ones; the method was immunoSEQ multiplex PCR. The sample lists approximately 100,000 clones; about 93% were seen once. The source was peripheral blood, collected on day 0 of AZD1222 vaccination. The source is an adult in good health.

The table lists this clone with a count of one. The gene calls are TRBV25-1 and TRBJ2-1; 8 bases are a match to TRBD2. The germline V gene encodes CDR1 MGHDK and CDR2 SYGVNS. Trimming removed 1 base from V and 8 bases from J; junction bases left unmatched: 7. The CDR3 is made up of 15 amino acids. This CDR3 reads CASSESRASGYEQFF. CDR3 nucleotides: TGTGCCAGCAGTGAATCCCGGGCTAGCGGGTATGAGCAGTTCTTC.

This clone has a handful of counts. V is TRBV19 and J is TRBJ2-1; no definite D call. The CDR3 is 13 amino acids. Germline CDR1 is LNHDA and CDR2 is SQIVND (reference sequence). Between the trimmed V and J ends, which lost 7 bases and 6 bases, there was a span of 13 bases. The CDR3 sequence is CASKRSQPNEQFF. Written as DNA, the CDR3 is TGTGCCAGTAAACGTTCCCAACCCAATGAGCAGTTCTTC.

The chain couples TRBV5-4 to TRBJ1-1; no clear D gene. CDR1 SGHNT and CDR2 YYREEE come from the germline V gene (reference sequence). Trimming removed 1 base at V and 3 bases at J, with 7 bases between. The CDR3 consists of 13 residues. CDR3 nucleotide sequence: TGTGCCAGCAGCTTGTCAGTATACACTGAAGCTTTCTTT. It yields the protein CASSLSVYTEAFF.

The rearrangement links TRBV4-2 to TRBJ1-2; 7 positions agree with TRBD1. The CDR3 has 16 residues. Per germline, CDR1 LGHNA and CDR2 YNFKEQ. The V segment lost 3 bases and the J segment 2 bases; nucleotides outside the gene matches: 9. CDR3 DNA: TGTGCCAGCAGCCAGGGACAGTGGGCCACCAACTATGGCTACACCTTC. Its translation is CASSQGQWATNYGYTF.

The chain carries TRBV21-1 and TRBJ1-5; the D call TRBD1 from the table was never checked on the DNA. TRBV21-1 is a pseudogene locus. CDR3 size: 16 residues. The CDR3: CASSKIWRDRDQPQHF. In DNA form, the CDR3 reads TGTGCCAGCAGCAAAATCTGGAGGGACAGGGACCAGCCCCAGCATTTT.

This clone occurred once. This sequence joins TRBV3-1 (or the pseudogene TRBV3-2) and TRBJ2-7; D remains unclear. The CDR3 length is 13 residues. Deletions cut 2 bases from V and 2 bases from J, with 7 bases between. CDR1 is LGHDT, CDR2 YNNKEL, per germline (reference sequence). The CDR3 DNA follows: TGTGCCAGCAGCCAACTAGGCCCCTACGAGCAGTACTTC. Amino acids: CASSQLGPYEQYF.

The chain has TRBV15 and TRBJ2-7, with TRBD1 as a possible D gene (6 bases). Per germline, CDR1 LNHNV and CDR2 YYDKDF (reference sequence). The CDR3 contains 12 residues. V lost 4 bases, J lost 4 bases, and 8 bases lay in between. CDR3 bases: TGTGCCACCAGCAAGGGACAATACGAGCAGTACTTC. Its protein is CATSKGQYEQYF.

CDR3 DNA sequence: TGTGCCATCAACCCTAGCGGGAGGGAAGGTACGCAGTATTTT. Translation gives CAINPSGREGTQYF. The chain combines TRBV10-3 with TRBJ2-3, with 12 bases lining up with TRBD2. In germline, CDR1 is ENHRY, CDR2 SYGVKD. The junction had 7 bases not matched to a gene; V was cut back by 7 bases and J by 8 bases. CDR3 length: 14 amino acids.

The chain combines TRBV7-2 with TRBJ2-3, with a weak D call TRBD1 (5 bases). CDR3 length equals 14 residues. Trimming took 3 bases from V and 7 from J, leaving 14 bases between them. CDR1 and CDR2 from the germline V gene are SGHTA and FQGNSA. Written as DNA, the CDR3 is TGTGCCAGCAGCTTCATCACGACAGCCAATACGCAGTATTTT. This translates into CASSFITTANTQYF.

This clone was seen once. The chain couples TRBV6-5 to TRBJ1-2, with 7 bases that match TRBD1. This CDR3 region has 15 residues. Per germline, CDR1 MNHEY and CDR2 SVGAGI. V shed 0 bases and J 8 bases; nucleotides not matched to a gene: 9. The CDR3 loop reads CASSYSNRQGGGYTF. The CDR3 DNA follows: TGTGCCAGCAGTTACTCAAACCGACAGGGTGGCGGCTACACCTTC.

The DNA of the CDR3 is TGTGCCAGCACGGGTAAGGCTAGCGTCTACAATGAGCAGTTCTTC. Translated: CASTGKASVYNEQFF. J is TRBJ2-1 and V is TRBV6-6; a weak D match, TRBD2 (6 bases). Germline CDR1 is MNHNY and CDR2 is SVGAGI (reference sequence). V was shortened by 7 bases and J by 3 bases, with 16 bases between the two germline ends. CDR3 length: 15 residues.

The V gene is TRBV6-1, the J gene TRBJ2-1, with D uncertain. The CDR3 covers 11 residues. The germline V and J ends were trimmed by 0 bases and 10 bases, with 4 bases remaining between them. Germline lookup yields CDR1 MNHNS and CDR2 SASEGT. The chain's CDR3 is CASSEALEQFF. Here the CDR3 DNA reads TGTGCCAGCAGTGAAGCATTGGAGCAGTTCTTC.

This chain joins TRBV3-1 (or the pseudogene TRBV3-2) and TRBJ1-5; tentative D call: TRBD1 (5 bases). Trimming cost V 1 base and J 6 bases, with 13 bases left between them. The germline V gene has CDR1 LGHDT and CDR2 YNNKEL (reference sequence). The CDR3 runs 15 residues. CDR3 bases: TGTGCCAGCAGCCAAGGTTTCGGGGACTCTCAGCCCCAGCATTTT. Translating it yields CASSQGFGDSQPQHF.

The rearrangement links TRBV2 to TRBJ2-7; tentative D call: TRBD1 (5 bases). Germline values: CDR1 SNHLY, CDR2 FYNNEI. V was cut by 3 bases and J by 3 bases, with 21 bases left in between. There are 17 residues in the CDR3. CDR3 DNA: TGTGCCAGCAGTGATAACCCCCCCGGACAAATACTCTACGAGCAGTACTTC. Amino acids: CASSDNPPGQILYEQYF.

This chain links TRBV7-9 with TRBJ2-5; tentative D call: TRBD2 (6 bases). Trimming left V 5 bases short and J 5 bases short, with 15 bases between. The CDR3 is 14 residues long. CDR1 and CDR2 (germline): SEHNR, FQNEAQ (reference sequence). The CDR3 sequence: CASSQGGDHETQYF. The CDR3 bases are TGTGCCAGCAGCCAAGGAGGGGATCACGAGACCCAGTACTTC.

The V and J genes are TRBV19 and TRBJ2-7; TRBD1 matches 8 bases. V lost 8 bases to trimming and J lost 2 bases; unmatched junction nucleotides: 8. The CDR3 spans 14 residues. Germline CDR1 is LNHDA and CDR2 is SQIVND (reference sequence). CDR3 nucleotide sequence: TGTGCCAGTGGCCCAGGACAGGGAGCCTACGAGCAGTACTTC. As protein: CASGPGQGAYEQYF.

V and J are TRBV19 and TRBJ1-5; D unclear. V lost 3 bases to trimming and J lost 2 bases, with 14 bases between them. The germline gives CDR1 LNHDA, CDR2 SQIVND (reference sequence). CDR3 length: 16 residues. The CDR3 DNA reads as TGTGCCAGTAGTATCCTAGGCGCCGGAGGCAATCAGCCCCAGCATTTT. Translating it yields CASSILGAGGNQPQHF.

The chain joins TRBV27 to TRBJ2-3; no firm D call. The V end lost 4 bases, the J end lost 4 bases, and 12 bases lay between the germline ends. Germline CDR1 reads MNHEY; CDR2 reads SMNVEV (reference sequence). The CDR3 runs to 14 residues. The CDR3 loop is CASSSLVPPDTQYF. The CDR3 DNA sequence: TGTGCCAGCAGTTCCCTGGTTCCCCCAGATACGCAGTATTTT.

This chain connects TRBV7-9 to TRBJ2-1, with 9 bases lining up with TRBD2. The germline CDR1 and CDR2 sequences are SEHNR and FQNEAQ (reference sequence). This CDR3 has 15 residues. J was trimmed by 8 bases and V by 1 base; bases with no gene match: 6. The DNA of the CDR3 is TGTGCCAGCAGCTTAGGGGCGGGAGGGCCGTATGAGCAGTTCTTC. Translation: CASSLGAGGPYEQFF.

V usage is TRBV20-1 and J usage is TRBJ2-3; TRBD2 might be the D (5 bases). Looked up from germline, CDR1 is DFQATT and CDR2 is SNEGSKA (reference sequence). V shed 6 bases and J shed 4 bases, with 11 bases lying between them. CDR3 length equals 12 residues. The DNA for the CDR3 is TGCAGTGCCAGTGGAGGCCCAGATACGCAGTATTTT. Translation: CSASGGPDTQYF.

The V and J genes are TRBV28 and TRBJ1-4, with D perhaps matching TRBD1 (6 bases). The CDR3 has 12 residues. V was pared by 11 bases and J by 4 bases, with 11 bases between. Germline V gene data show CDR1 as MDHEN and CDR2 as SYDVKM. The CDR3 coding sequence is TGTGCCGGGGGGCGCGGTAATGAAAAACTGTTTTTT. Its translation is CAGGRGNEKLFF.

This clone has more than one count but fewer than ten. This rearrangement joins TRBV2 to TRBJ2-1; D is perhaps TRBD1 or TRBD2 (5 bases each). The CDR3 is 13 amino acids. V lost 6 bases and J 7 bases, leaving 13 bases between the germline ends. Germline assignment: CDR1 SNHLY and CDR2 FYNNEI. CDR3: CASRPTGTNEQFF. In DNA form, the CDR3 reads TGTGCCAGCAGACCCACCGGGACGAATGAGCAGTTCTTC.

The CDR3 spells CASSIAGTANEKLFF. The DNA for the CDR3 is TGTGCCAGCAGCATCGCCGGGACAGCAAATGAAAAACTGTTTTTT. V gene TRBV2 combines with J gene TRBJ1-4; 7 bases fit TRBD1. Germline V gene sequence: CDR1 SNHLY, CDR2 FYNNEI. V shed 6 bases, J shed 5 bases, and the junction held 9 bases outside the gene matches. The CDR3 runs 15 residues. Complete variable domain (other parts from reference TRBV2 and TRBJ1-4): EPEVTQTPSHQVTQMGQEVILRCVPISNHLYFYWYRQILGQKVEFLVSFYNNEISEKSEIFDDQFSVERPDGSNFTLKIRSTKLEDSAMYFCASSIAGTANEKLFFGSGTQLSVL.

This clone showed up just once. The J gene is TRBJ1-5, the V gene TRBV27; 8 bases are shared with TRBD1. J gave up 4 bases and V 3 bases, and 2 bases lay outside the gene matches. CDR3 size: 14 residues. Germline V gives CDR1 MNHEY, CDR2 SMNVEV (reference sequence). The CDR3 reads CASSLGQDNQPQHF. CDR3 DNA sequence: TGTGCCAGCAGTTTGGGACAGGATAATCAGCCCCAGCATTTT.

Worth noting for this clone: Other DNA sequences in the same sample also yield this CDR3. The chain links TRBV3-1 (or the pseudogene TRBV3-2) to TRBJ2-5, with a possible D match to TRBD2 (5 bases). CDR1 is LGHDT and CDR2 is YNNKEL in the germline V gene (reference sequence). Trimming left V 4 bases short and J 7 bases short, with 7 bases between. The CDR3 consists of 11 residues. The CDR3 DNA sequence: TGTGCCAGCAGCCGAGAGGGGACCCAGTACTTC. Its translation: CASSREGTQYF.

The chain uses TRBV11-2 and TRBJ1-1; D is uncertain. Between the trimmed V and J ends, which lost 2 bases and 2 bases, there was a span of 6 bases. Germline CDR1 is SGHAT and CDR2 is FQNNGV. This CDR3 comprises 13 residues. CDR3 amino acids: CASSLYTNTEAFF. Here the CDR3 DNA reads TGTGCCAGCAGCTTATACACTAACACTGAAGCTTTCTTT.